The 26 T cell receptor beta chains presented below share a single source sample, sequenced in a study of blood T cell repertoires in COVID-19. Sequencing used immunoSEQ multiplex PCR; TCRdb keeps in-frame clones, though not all of them. The repertoire holds around 26,000 clones, with approximately 78% as singletons. Sequenced sample: peripheral blood. All receptors come from a woman in her 70s with COVID-19, enrolled during active disease.

The chain is built from TRBV10-1 and TRBJ1-1; 9 bases line up with TRBD1. With V trimmed by 7 bases and J by 7 bases, 16 bases remained unmatched. Germline lookup yields CDR1 WNHNN and CDR2 SYGVQD (reference sequence). This CDR3 region has 16 residues. The CDR3 spells CASTSTRTGAPFEAFF. The CDR3 DNA is TGCGCCAGCACCTCGACCCGGACAGGGGCGCCTTTTGAAGCTTTCTTT.

The chain recombines TRBV12-3 or TRBV12-4 with TRBJ1-1; D is ambiguous. V gave up 0 bases and J gave up 10 bases, with 12 bases separating them. The CDR3 runs 13 residues. The DNA for the CDR3 is TGTGCCAGCAGTTTAGCCCCTGCAGGTGTAGCTTTCTTT. Protein: CASSLAPAGVAFF.

The chain employs TRBV19 and TRBJ1-2; no reliable D call. Germline V lookup: CDR1 LNHDA, CDR2 SQIVND (reference sequence). V dropped 5 bases and J dropped 5 bases, with 12 bases sitting between them. The CDR3 extends over 13 amino acids. The CDR3 sequence: CASSVRDFYGYTF. The CDR3 DNA is TGTGCCAGTAGTGTCCGGGATTTTTATGGCTACACCTTC. Complete variable domain (other parts from reference TRBV19 and TRBJ1-2): DGGITQSPKYLFRKEGQNVTLSCEQNLNHDAMYWYRQDPGQGLRLIYYSQIVNDFQKGDIAEGYSVSREKKESFPLTVTSAQKNPTAFYLCASSVRDFYGYTFGSGTRLTVV.

This clone was observed a handful of times. The V and J genes are TRBV2 and TRBJ1-5, with D tentatively TRBD1 (5 bases). The CDR3 is 14 residues long. Between the trimmed V and J ends, which lost 4 bases and 7 bases, there was a span of 14 bases. Germline V gene lookup returns CDR1 SNHLY and CDR2 FYNNEI. CDR3 in amino acids: CASSGEGKGQPQHF. CDR3 DNA sequence: TGTGCCAGCAGTGGAGAAGGGAAGGGGCAGCCCCAGCATTTT. Supplemented by reference TRBV2 and TRBJ1-5, the full variable domain reads EPEVTQTPSHQVTQMGQEVILRCVPISNHLYFYWYRQILGQKVEFLVSFYNNEISEKSEIFDDQFSVERPDGSNFTLKIRSTKLEDSAMYFCASSGEGKGQPQHFGDGTRLSIL.

The V and J genes are TRBV4-3 and TRBJ2-1, with D tentatively TRBD2 (6 bases). V lost 0 bases, J lost 8 bases, and 11 bases lay in between. Germline loops: CDR1 LGHNA, CDR2 YSLEER. The CDR3 extends over 14 amino acids. The CDR3 DNA reads TGCGCCAGCAGCCAAGATCTGCGGGACTATGAGCAGTTCTTC. It is translated as CASSQDLRDYEQFF.

The chain has TRBV5-4 and TRBJ1-2; 7 nucleotides align to TRBD1. V dropped 1 base and J dropped 4; count of bases not matched to a gene: 13. CDR3 length equals 17 residues. CDR1 SGHNT and CDR2 YYREEE come from the germline V gene (reference sequence). This CDR3 reads CASSLSSDRVFFYGYTF. CDR3 bases: TGTGCCAGCAGCTTGTCCAGCGACAGGGTTTTTTTCTATGGCTACACCTTC.

The genes are TRBV5-1 and TRBJ2-2; possible D gene TRBD2, 5 bases. Trimming took 0 bases from V and 5 from J, leaving 11 bases between them. The CDR3 loop spans 15 amino acids. CDR1 and CDR2 from the germline V gene are SGHRS and YFSETQ. CDR3 sequence: CASSLALPGTGELFF. Written as DNA, the CDR3 is TGCGCCAGCAGCTTGGCTTTACCGGGGACCGGGGAGCTGTTTTTT.

J is TRBJ1-3 and V is TRBV29-1, with 8 bases aligning to TRBD1. The germline CDR1 and CDR2 sequences are SQVTM and ANQGSEA. Unmatched junction bases numbered 17, after V lost 7 bases and J lost 0 bases. The CDR3 spans 18 residues. The CDR3: CSALGQAESRGSGNTIYF. DNA of the CDR3: TGCAGCGCCTTGGGACAGGCGGAATCAAGGGGCTCTGGAAACACCATATATTTT.

The V call is TRBV27, the J call TRBJ2-7; D perhaps matches TRBD1 (6 bases). The germline V gene has CDR1 MNHEY and CDR2 SMNVEV (reference sequence). Deletions cut 5 bases from V and 2 bases from J, with 16 bases between. This CDR3 spans 15 amino acids. CDR3 in DNA: TGTGCCAGCAGTCTTACAGGGATAGAAGCCTACGAGCAGTACTTC. This sequence encodes CASSLTGIEAYEQYF.

This clone is categorized as medium-sized. The gene calls are TRBV19 and TRBJ1-2; unclear D gene. This CDR3 region has 14 residues. Germline values: CDR1 LNHDA, CDR2 SQIVND (reference sequence). The V end lost 2 bases, the J end lost 3 bases, and 10 bases lay between the germline ends. The CDR3 DNA follows: TGTGCCAGTAGTATATATAAAGAGGACTATGGCTACACCTTC. Translation gives CASSIYKEDYGYTF.

This chain links TRBV2 with TRBJ1-2; 10 bases line up with TRBD1. There are 14 residues in the CDR3. J lost 8 bases, V lost 8 bases, and 11 bases had no gene match. CDR1 is SNHLY, CDR2 FYNNEI, per germline. The CDR3 nucleotides are TGTGCCAGCTCGGCCCCGACAGGGGGCGAGGGCTACACCTTC. Its translation is CASSAPTGGEGYTF.

This chain links TRBV12-3 or TRBV12-4 with TRBJ2-7, with 8 bases aligning to TRBD2. Trimming at V came to 6 bases and at J to 5 bases, leaving 6 bases not matched to a gene. The CDR3 covers 13 residues. The CDR3 coding sequence is TGTGCCAGCAGCCTGACTAGCGACCACGAGCAGTACGTC. Translating it yields CASSLTSDHEQYV.

The genes are TRBV29-1 and TRBJ2-3, with 15 bases aligning to TRBD2. V shed 7 bases and J 1 base; nucleotides not matched to a gene: 12. The CDR3 totals 18 residues. CDR1 is SQVTM, CDR2 ANQGSEA, per germline. The CDR3 loop is CSAGLAGGPKSRTDTQYF. The CDR3 coding sequence is TGCAGCGCCGGACTAGCGGGAGGGCCTAAGTCACGCACAGATACGCAGTATTTT.

This clone was seen a single time. This chain joins TRBV7-9 and TRBJ2-1; 11 bases are shared with TRBD2. V gave up 5 bases and J gave up 7 bases; unmatched junction bases: 7. CDR1 and CDR2 from the germline V gene are SEHNR and FQNEAQ (reference sequence). The CDR3 is 15 amino acids. The CDR3 loop is CASSPLAGGPNEQFF. The CDR3 DNA sequence: TGTGCCAGCAGCCCCCTAGCGGGAGGACCTAATGAGCAGTTCTTC.

V gene TRBV13 combines with J gene TRBJ2-2; 7 bases agree with TRBD2. The CDR3 extends over 15 amino acids. The ends lost 4 bases at V and 6 bases at J; junction bases unmatched: 8. CDR1 is PRHDT and CDR2 is FYEKMQ in the germline V gene (reference sequence). The DNA of the CDR3 is TGTGCCAGCAGCTACAGCGGGATTCACCCCGGGGAGCTGTTTTTT. It encodes CASSYSGIHPGELFF.

This clone has only a few counts. The rearrangement joins TRBV7-9 to TRBJ1-2; 7 bases fit TRBD1. J lost 2 bases, V lost 5 bases, and 5 bases had no gene match. This CDR3 is 14 amino acids long. Germline values: CDR1 SEHNR, CDR2 FQNEAQ (reference sequence). CDR3 residues: CASSARDRNYGYTF. The CDR3 region has the DNA TGTGCCAGCAGCGCCCGGGACAGAAACTATGGCTACACCTTC.

J is TRBJ1-1 and V is TRBV7-9; 8 nucleotides match TRBD1. J lost 1 base, V lost 7 bases, and 5 bases had no gene match. The CDR3 loop spans 14 amino acids. Germline lookup yields CDR1 SEHNR and CDR2 FQNEAQ (reference sequence). CDR3 region: CASNTGQGNTEAFF. The CDR3 DNA is TGTGCCAGCAACACCGGACAGGGGAACACTGAAGCTTTCTTT.

This chain uses TRBV7-8 with TRBJ1-4; 8 nucleotides agree with TRBD1. This CDR3 is built from 15 residues. V shed 4 bases and J 7 bases; nucleotides not matched to a gene: 8. Germline V gene data show CDR1 as SGHVS and CDR2 as FQNEAQ. The CDR3 nucleotides read TGTGCCAGCAGCTCCCCAACAGGGGGGGGTGAAAAACTGTTTTTT. Residues: CASSSPTGGGEKLFF. Using reference TRBV7-8 and TRBJ1-4 for the parts outside the CDR3, the full variable domain is GAGVSQSPRYKVAKRGQDVALRCDPISGHVSLFWYQQALGQGPEFLTYFQNEAQLDKSGLPSDRFFAERPEGSVSTLKIQRTQQEDSAVYLCASSSPTGGGEKLFFGSGTQLSVL.

This chain joins TRBV7-2 and TRBJ1-5; 7 bases align to TRBD1. With 5 bases clipped from V and 3 bases from J, the junction kept 1 base outside the gene matches. Looked up from germline, CDR1 is SGHTA and CDR2 is FQGNSA. The CDR3 loop spans 13 amino acids. The CDR3 here is CASSTGDNQPQHF. CDR3 DNA sequence: TGTGCCAGCAGCACAGGGGACAATCAGCCCCAGCATTTT.

This clone was counted between two and nine times. The chain is built from TRBV3-1 (or the pseudogene TRBV3-2) and TRBJ1-2, with 9 bases matching TRBD1. The germline V gene has CDR1 LGHDT and CDR2 YNNKEL (reference sequence). The ends lost 4 bases at V and 6 bases at J; junction bases unmatched: 12. CDR3 length: 16 residues. The DNA for the CDR3 is TGTGCCAGCAGCCCGGCGGACAGGGGTCTAACTAATGGCTACACCTTC. Translating it yields CASSPADRGLTNGYTF.

CDR3 sequence (DNA): TGTGCCAGCAGTGACAGACAAGCCGGGGAGCTGTTTTTT. Translation: CASSDRQAGELFF. The V and J genes are TRBV12-3 or TRBV12-4 and TRBJ2-2; TRBD1 might be the D (5 bases). Trimming took 5 bases from V and 6 from J, leaving 10 bases between them. The CDR3 is 13 amino acids.

The V call is TRBV5-1, the J call TRBJ1-3; no clear D. Trimming cost V 1 base and J 0 bases, with 8 bases left between them. CDR1 is SGHRS, CDR2 YFSETQ, per germline. The CDR3 loop spans 15 amino acids. CDR3 DNA: TGCGCCAGCAGCTTGCCAGTCGACTCTGGAAACACCATATATTTT. It codes for CASSLPVDSGNTIYF.

This sequence joins TRBV6-2 or TRBV6-3 and TRBJ1-1; 8 bases line up with TRBD1. Germline assignment: CDR1 MNHEY and CDR2 SVGEGT. The V and J ends lost 2 bases and 2 bases, in that order; junction bases with no gene match: 10. The length of the CDR3 is 17 residues. This chain's CDR3 is CASSYAEGGQENTEAFF. CDR3 in DNA: TGTGCCAGCAGTTACGCTGAAGGGGGACAGGAAAACACTGAAGCTTTCTTT.

The V call is TRBV5-1, the J call TRBJ2-3; TRBD2 matches 10 bases. Germline CDR1 reads SGHRS; CDR2 reads YFSETQ. J was trimmed by 0 bases and V by 5 bases; bases with no gene match: 3. The CDR3 contains 15 residues. The CDR3 protein is CASRSTSGSTDTQYF. The CDR3 coding sequence is TGCGCCAGCAGGTCGACTAGCGGGAGCACAGATACGCAGTATTTT. Drawing the rest from reference TRBV5-1 and TRBJ2-3, the complete variable domain is KAGVTQTPRYLIKTRGQQVTLSCSPISGHRSVSWYQQTPGQGLQFLFEYFSETQRNKGNFPGRFSGRQFSNSRSEMNVSTLELGDSALYLCASRSTSGSTDTQYFGPGTRLTVL.

This clone was observed a few times. The chain carries TRBV28 and TRBJ2-6; 9 bases match TRBD1. The CDR3 spans 17 residues. Germline lookup yields CDR1 MDHEN and CDR2 SYDVKM. Unmatched junction bases numbered 5, after V lost 5 bases and J lost 0 bases. CDR3 nucleotide sequence: TGTGCCAGCAGTGCCACAGGGGGCTTCTCTGGGGCCAACGTCCTGACTTTC. Its protein product is CASSATGGFSGANVLTF.

This clone has more than one count but fewer than ten. The rearrangement uses TRBV18 and TRBJ1-5; perhaps TRBD1 as D (5 bases). Germline CDR1 KGHSH, CDR2 LQKENI. V was cut by 5 bases and J by 7 bases, with 18 bases left in between. CDR3 length: 15 residues. CDR3 residues: CASSSTDTTTQPQHF. CDR3 sequence (DNA): TGTGCCAGCTCATCGACAGACACTACAACGCAGCCCCAGCATTTT.